The TCR beta chain under discussion was sequenced for a study of tumor and adjacent non-tumor tissue in lung cancer. Looking at the study overall: Histology: 12 adenocarcinoma, a couple of squamous cell carcinoma, 1 small cell lung cancer. Approximately 4 million productive TCRbeta reads were obtained per sample on average. Study observations and caveats: Top 100 clones took a larger repertoire share in normal lung. TCR diversity was significantly greater in tumor than normal lung tissue.

TCRbeta libraries were built with three rounds of nested PCR, modified from ARM-PCR. TCRdb used MiXCR to reprocess the multiplex PCR reads, holding one entry per CDR3 protein. The data show about 75,000 distinct CDR3 sequences, around 70% seen once. From germline, CDR1 is SGHAT and CDR2 FQNNGV. This CDR3 spans 15 amino acids. V lost 4 bases and J 5 bases, leaving 15 bases between the germline ends. On this clonotype itself: Its antigen is as yet unknown.

The template was RNA from unsorted bulk tissue. This non-tumor lung sample came from over 3 cm beyond the tumor edge. The sequencing sample was made of distant non-tumor lung tissue. The TCR originated in a woman between 50 and 59 years old with non-small cell lung cancer. The gene calls are TRBV11-2 and TRBJ2-1; possibly TRBD2 for D (5 bases). Written as DNA, the CDR3 is TGTGCCAGCAGCTCCCTCGGGGAGCCGAACAATGAGCAGTTCTTC. Translating gives CASSSLGEPNNEQFF.